This T cell receptor (beta chain) emerged from a study of response to subunit inactivated influenza vaccine. Study-wide results and caveats: After each seasonal influenza vaccination, few new T cells are recruited, the authors suggested.

Trimming removed 5 bases from V and 0 bases from J, with 21 bases in between. This CDR3 has 18 residues. In germline, CDR1 is KGHSH, CDR2 LQKENI. MiXCR, run by TCRdb on the RT-PCR reads, gives a single entry per CDR3 protein. The sample lists approximately 700,000 distinct CDR3 sequences, over 11% occurring once. To note about this clonotype: As yet, its antigen is unknown.

Sequences were derived from PBMCs from blood, sampled around 14 days before vaccination. The sequence was collected from a man aged 50 to 60 who received an inactivated influenza vaccine. The chain has TRBV18 and TRBJ2-3; a possible D gene is TRBD1 (5 bases). In DNA form, the CDR3 reads TGTGCCAGCTCATCAATATTACCGACAGTCCCTAGCACAGATACGCAGTATTTT. Translating gives CASSSILPTVPSTDTQYF.